These 29 T cell receptor beta chains share one sample of origin, sequenced in a study of CD8+ T cells in alopecia areata. cDNA reverse transcribed from extracted RNA served as the sequencing template. TCRdb keeps only in-frame clones here, not all; method: immunoSEQ multiplex PCR. The table has around 160,000 clones, around 50% seen once. Sequenced: CD4+ T cells sorted from blood. Receptors were obtained from a human donor with alopecia areata.

The chain combines TRBV13 with TRBJ1-2; possible D gene TRBD1, 6 bases. Germline CDR1 reads PRHDT; CDR2 reads FYEKMQ (reference sequence). Trimming shortened V by 4 bases and J by 7 bases, and 10 bases separated the two germline ends. CDR3 size: 12 residues. CDR3 amino acids: CASSSYRAGYTF. As DNA, the CDR3 is TGTGCCAGCAGCTCGTACAGGGCTGGCTACACCTTC. The whole variable domain, remainder taken from reference TRBV13 and TRBJ1-2, is AAGVIQSPRHLIKEKRETATLKCYPIPRHDTVYWYQQGPGQDPQFLISFYEKMQSDKGSIPDRFSAQQFSDYHSELNMSSLELGDSALYFCASSSYRAGYTFGSGTRLTVV.

CDR3 sequence reads: CAWSRWWGKAGNTIYF. In nucleotides, the CDR3 is TGTGCCTGGAGTCGATGGTGGGGGAAGGCTGGAAACACCATATATTTT. V usage is TRBV30 and J usage is TRBJ1-3; weak D call: TRBD1 (5 bases). CDR1 and CDR2 from the germline V gene are GTSNPN and SVGIG (reference sequence). The CDR3 length is 16 residues. Trimming shortened V by 2 bases and J by 2 bases, and 16 bases separated the two germline ends.

This clone has more than one count but fewer than ten. The genes are TRBV5-6 and TRBJ1-2; 8 positions agree with TRBD1. Looked up from germline, CDR1 is SGHDT and CDR2 is YYEEEE. The J segment lost 4 bases and the V segment lost 5 bases, leaving 10 bases of the junction unmatched. CDR3 length: 15 amino acids. Here the CDR3 DNA reads TGTGCCAGCAGGGCGACAGGGGTGGCCCTCTATGGCTACACCTTC. It translates to CASRATGVALYGYTF.

J is TRBJ2-3 and V is TRBV29-1; D call uncertain. This CDR3 has 12 residues. Germline CDR1 SQVTM, CDR2 ANQGSEA. V lost 6 bases and J lost 6, with 13 bases in between. In nucleotides, the CDR3 is TGCAGCGTCGTGGAGCGCGCGGATACGCAGTATTTT. Translated, it gives CSVVERADTQYF.

This rearrangement joins TRBV4-2 to TRBJ2-7, with TRBD2 identical over 9 bases. The CDR3 extends over 20 amino acids. The V gene end was trimmed by 0 bases and the J gene end by 3 bases; junction bases not matched to a gene: 18. The germline CDR1 and CDR2 sequences are LGHNA and YNFKEQ. The CDR3 region has the DNA TGTGCCAGCAGCCAAGAATTGCTTGGGCGGACAGCGGGAGGAAACTACGAGCAGTACTTC. As protein: CASSQELLGRTAGGNYEQYF.

V and J are TRBV2 and TRBJ1-2; no reliable D call. This CDR3 has 14 amino acids. Germline loops: CDR1 SNHLY, CDR2 FYNNEI. V lost 1 base, J lost 6 bases, and 12 bases lay in between. The CDR3 is CASSEVAGSNGYTF. Written as DNA, the CDR3 is TGTGCCAGCAGTGAAGTGGCAGGCTCAAATGGCTACACCTTC.

The chain links TRBV9 to TRBJ2-3; TRBD2 is a possible D gene (6 bases). V lost 0 bases and J lost 0, with 8 bases in between. Germline lookup yields CDR1 SGDLS and CDR2 YYNGEE. The CDR3 is 15 residues long. This CDR3 reads CASSVAGRSTDTQYF. CDR3 DNA sequence: TGTGCCAGCAGCGTAGCTGGGAGGAGCACAGATACGCAGTATTTT.

This clone was seen a handful of times. This rearrangement joins TRBV18 to TRBJ2-7, with 11 bases identical to TRBD2. Trimming removed 3 bases from V and 3 bases from J; junction bases left unmatched: 1. Germline assignment: CDR1 KGHSH and CDR2 LQKENI. The CDR3 length is 14 residues. CDR3: CASSPGLAGYEQYF. The CDR3 DNA sequence: TGTGCCAGCTCACCCGGACTAGCGGGCTACGAGCAGTACTTC.

CDR3 loop: CASRIGTAVYNEQFF. The CDR3 DNA follows: TGCGCCAGCAGGATAGGAACAGCGGTATACAATGAGCAGTTCTTC. This sequence joins TRBV5-1 and TRBJ2-1; D may be TRBD2 (5 bases). CDR1 is SGHRS and CDR2 is YFSETQ in the germline V gene. Trimming left V 5 bases short and J 4 bases short, with 16 bases between. The CDR3 totals 15 residues. Variable domain in full (rest from reference TRBV5-1 and TRBJ2-1): KAGVTQTPRYLIKTRGQQVTLSCSPISGHRSVSWYQQTPGQGLQFLFEYFSETQRNKGNFPGRFSGRQFSNSRSEMNVSTLELGDSALYLCASRIGTAVYNEQFFGPGTRLTVL.

Of note for this clone: One end of the junction does not line up with germline, which may come from a read error. The gene calls are TRBV7-7 and TRBJ2-5; D gene ambiguous. The CDR3 covers 13 residues. Per germline, CDR1 SSHAT and CDR2 FNYEAQ (reference sequence). The CDR3 DNA reads TGTGCTAGCAGCTTAGAATTGGGGGAGACCCAGTACTTC. Amino acid sequence: CASSLELGETQYF.

V and J are TRBV30 and TRBJ2-3, with 8 bases fitting TRBD2. The germline CDR1 and CDR2 sequences are GTSNPN and SVGIG (reference sequence). Unmatched junction bases numbered 7, after V lost 0 bases and J lost 5 bases. The length of the CDR3 is 15 residues. The CDR3 sequence: CAWSVLGLAGDTQYF. DNA for the CDR3: TGTGCCTGGAGTGTACTTGGCCTAGCGGGAGATACGCAGTATTTT.

The chain is built from TRBV30 and TRBJ2-7; D is unclear. Germline V gene data show CDR1 as GTSNPN and CDR2 as SVGIG (reference sequence). Trimming removed 1 base from V and 2 bases from J, with 3 bases in between. The CDR3 runs 11 residues. Here the CDR3 DNA reads TGTGCCTGGAGTGACCCCTACGAGCAGTACTTC. It is translated as CAWSDPYEQYF.

The gene calls are TRBV18 and TRBJ1-1, with a tentative D call TRBD1 (5 bases). The CDR3 is 15 amino acids. Germline V gene data show CDR1 as KGHSH and CDR2 as LQKENI. V was trimmed by 5 bases and J by 1 base, leaving 14 bases between them. The CDR3 here is CASSVAGTSNTEAFF. As DNA, the CDR3 is TGTGCCAGCTCAGTCGCCGGGACCTCGAACACTGAAGCTTTCTTT.

J is TRBJ1-2 and V is TRBV2, with D maybe TRBD1 (5 bases). Germline V lookup: CDR1 SNHLY, CDR2 FYNNEI. The V and J ends lost 4 bases and 2 bases respectively, with 11 bases between them. CDR3 length: 14 amino acids. In nucleotides, the CDR3 is TGTGCCAGCAGTGCCCAACAGGTCAACTATGGCTACACCTTC. This gives the protein CASSAQQVNYGYTF.

The rearrangement joins TRBV4-1 to TRBJ2-7; 7 nucleotides align to TRBD2. Trimming cost V 0 bases and J 2 bases; bases outside gene matches: 7. From germline, CDR1 is MGHRA and CDR2 YSYEKL. The CDR3 has 16 amino acids. The CDR3 spells CASSQEASSGAYEQYF. The CDR3 nucleotides are TGCGCCAGCAGCCAAGAGGCATCAAGCGGGGCCTACGAGCAGTACTTC.

J is TRBJ2-7 and V is TRBV5-1, with D perhaps matching TRBD1 (5 bases). The CDR3 loop spans 13 amino acids. V was cut by 0 bases and J by 3 bases, with 7 bases left in between. CDR1 is SGHRS, CDR2 YFSETQ, per germline. CDR3 nucleotide sequence: TGCGCCAGCAGCTTGGGACAGATCTACGAGCAGTACTTC. This translates into CASSLGQIYEQYF.

The CDR3 nucleotides are TGTGCCAGCAGCCCGGACAGGGGGAACTATGGCTACACCTTC. As protein: CASSPDRGNYGYTF. This chain links TRBV5-6 with TRBJ1-2; 10 bases map to TRBD1. Germline CDR1 and CDR2: SGHDT and YYEEEE. This CDR3 region has 14 residues. The V and J ends lost 4 bases and 2 bases, in that order; junction bases with no gene match: 2.

The chain is built from TRBV28 and TRBJ1-5; TRBD1 matches at 8 bases. Germline CDR1 MDHEN, CDR2 SYDVKM. V dropped 7 bases and J dropped 9; count of bases not matched to a gene: 17. CDR3 length: 16 amino acids. CDR3 residues: CASNIHRGWPRWPQHF. CDR3 nucleotides: TGTGCCAGCAATATCCACAGGGGGTGGCCAAGGTGGCCCCAGCATTTT. Variable domain in full (rest from reference TRBV28 and TRBJ1-5): DVKVTQSSRYLVKRTGEKVFLECVQDMDHENMFWYRQDPGLGLRLIYFSYDVKMKEKGDIPEGYSVSREKKERFSLILESASTNQTSMYLCASNIHRGWPRWPQHFGDGTRLSIL.

The chain employs TRBV29-1 and TRBJ2-7, with D unresolved. V lost 4 bases, J lost 1 base, and 17 bases lay in between. Looked up from germline, CDR1 is SQVTM and CDR2 is ANQGSEA. This CDR3 contains 15 residues. The CDR3 nucleotides are TGCAGCGTTGGGGCCGGACCCCTCCTATCCTACGAGCAGTACTTC. Amino acid sequence: CSVGAGPLLSYEQYF.

This clone was counted only a few times. J is TRBJ1-5 and V is TRBV29-1; 8 nucleotides agree with TRBD1. The germline V gene encodes CDR1 SQVTM and CDR2 ANQGSEA. CDR3 length: 13 amino acids. Germline trimming cut 6 bases from V and 9 bases from J; bases unmatched to any gene: 10. In DNA form, the CDR3 reads TGCAGCGTAGCACAGGGGGGACGTGGGCCCCAGCATTTT. Protein product: CSVAQGGRGPQHF.

The chain employs TRBV7-2 and TRBJ2-1, with 7 nucleotides matching TRBD2. V gave up 4 bases and J gave up 0 bases; unmatched junction bases: 3. Germline V CDR1 and CDR2: SGHTA, FQGNSA. The CDR3 is made up of 15 amino acids. The CDR3 sequence is CASSSGGSSYNEQFF. The DNA of the CDR3 is TGTGCCAGCAGCTCCGGCGGGAGCTCCTACAATGAGCAGTTCTTC. Complete variable domain (other parts from reference TRBV7-2 and TRBJ2-1): GAGVSQSPSNKVTEKGKDVELRCDPISGHTALYWYRQSLGQGLEFLIYFQGNSAPDKSGLPSDRFSAERTGGSVSTLTIQRTQQEDSAVYLCASSSGGSSYNEQFFGPGTRLTVL.

The table lists this clone with a few counts. The gene calls are TRBV19 and TRBJ2-7; 7 bases are shared with TRBD2. This CDR3 contains 14 residues. V lost 6 bases and J lost 2; bases outside the gene matches: 7. The germline CDR1 and CDR2 sequences are LNHDA and SQIVND (reference sequence). CDR3 protein: CASSLGGGTYEQYF. In DNA, the CDR3 is TGTGCCAGTAGCCTTGGCGGGGGTACCTACGAGCAGTACTTC.

The chain combines TRBV27 with TRBJ2-2, with 7 positions matching TRBD2. Per the germline V gene, CDR1 is MNHEY and CDR2 is SMNVEV (reference sequence). CDR3 length equals 16 residues. V lost 2 bases, J lost 4 bases, and 7 bases stayed unmatched. As DNA, the CDR3 is TGTGCCAGCAGTTTAGCCAGACCGGGAGGCACCGGGGAGCTGTTTTTT. Protein: CASSLARPGGTGELFF.

The chain joins TRBV23-1 to TRBJ1-5, with 9 bases matching TRBD1. TRBV23-1 is an ORF, and what it does is uncertain. The ends lost 3 bases at V and 3 bases at J; junction bases unmatched: 9. The CDR3 covers 17 residues. The CDR3 bases are TGCGCCAGCAGTCATGTCCGGGACAGGGAATACAATCAGCCCCAGCATTTT. Protein: CASSHVRDREYNQPQHF.

This clone turned up a few times. The rearrangement joins TRBV19 to TRBJ2-1, with D possibly matching TRBD2 (7 bases). With 3 bases removed from V and 9 bases from J, the gap between germline ends came to 12 bases. CDR1 and CDR2 (germline): LNHDA, SQIVND (reference sequence). The CDR3 is made up of 13 amino acids. CDR3 DNA: TGTGCCAGTAGTATGTACAGGGAGGGTGAGCAGTTCTTC. Translated: CASSMYREGEQFF.

The chain recombines TRBV28 with TRBJ2-7, with 7 bases lining up with TRBD2. After removal of 6 bases from V and 6 bases from J, the junction contained 11 bases not matched to a gene. CDR3 length equals 14 residues. Germline V CDR1 and CDR2: MDHEN, SYDVKM. The CDR3: CASRPAGGRGEQYF. The DNA for the CDR3 is TGTGCCAGCAGGCCGGCGGGCGGGAGAGGCGAGCAGTACTTC.

The V call is TRBV4-1, the J call TRBJ2-1; D is unresolved. This CDR3 is 14 amino acids long. CDR1 and CDR2 from the germline V gene are MGHRA and YSYEKL. Between the trimmed V and J ends, which lost 2 bases and 14 bases, there was a span of 19 bases. The CDR3 nucleotides are TGCGCCAGCAGCCAATTACCGGGCCCTCTTTTCGAGTTCTTC. Amino acid sequence: CASSQLPGPLFEFF.

This chain links TRBV7-9 with TRBJ2-5; the D is unclear. Germline assignment: CDR1 SEHNR and CDR2 FQNEAQ (reference sequence). V was clipped by 3 bases and J by 9 bases, with 14 bases between them. The CDR3 spans 13 residues. The CDR3 here is CASSLATDRAQYF. CDR3 bases: TGTGCCAGCAGCTTGGCGACGGATAGGGCCCAGTACTTC.

This clone was observed a few times. The chain joins TRBV11-2 to TRBJ2-5; no firm D call. Germline CDR1 reads SGHAT; CDR2 reads FQNNGV. With 5 bases removed from V and 1 base from J, the gap between germline ends came to 2 bases. This CDR3 contains 11 residues. CDR3 nucleotides: TGTGCCAGCAGCCGCCAAGAGACCCAGTACTTC. It yields the protein CASSRQETQYF.